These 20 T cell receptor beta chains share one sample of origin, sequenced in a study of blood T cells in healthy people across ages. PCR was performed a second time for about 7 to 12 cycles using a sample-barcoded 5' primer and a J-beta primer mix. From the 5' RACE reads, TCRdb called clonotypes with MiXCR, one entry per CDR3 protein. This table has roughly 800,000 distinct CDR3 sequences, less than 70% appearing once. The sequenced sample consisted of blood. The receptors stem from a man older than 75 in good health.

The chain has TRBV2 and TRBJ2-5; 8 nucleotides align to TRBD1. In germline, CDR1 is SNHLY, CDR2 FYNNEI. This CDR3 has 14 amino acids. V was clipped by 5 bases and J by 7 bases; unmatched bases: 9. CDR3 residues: CASSSLGQGSTQYF. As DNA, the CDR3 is TGTGCCAGCAGTTCCCTAGGACAGGGTTCGACCCAGTACTTC. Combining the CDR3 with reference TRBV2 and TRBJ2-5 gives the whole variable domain EPEVTQTPSHQVTQMGQEVILRCVPISNHLYFYWYRQILGQKVEFLVSFYNNEISEKSEIFDDQFSVERPDGSNFTLKIRSTKLEDSAMYFCASSSLGQGSTQYFGPGTRLLVL.

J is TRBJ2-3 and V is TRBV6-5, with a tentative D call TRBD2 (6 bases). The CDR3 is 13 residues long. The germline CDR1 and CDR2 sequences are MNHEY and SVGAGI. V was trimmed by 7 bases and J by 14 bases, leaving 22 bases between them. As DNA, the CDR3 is TGTGCCAGCACCCAGACGGGACTGTCCCCCACGTATTTT. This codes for CASTQTGLSPTYF.

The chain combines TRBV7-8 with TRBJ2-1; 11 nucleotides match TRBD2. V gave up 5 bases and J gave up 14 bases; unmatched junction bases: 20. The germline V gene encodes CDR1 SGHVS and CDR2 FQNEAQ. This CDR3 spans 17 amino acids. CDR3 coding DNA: TGTGCCAGCAGCCTGACGACTAGCGGGATTGGGGAAGGCATGAAGTTCTTC. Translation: CASSLTTSGIGEGMKFF. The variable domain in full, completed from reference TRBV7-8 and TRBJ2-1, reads GAGVSQSPRYKVAKRGQDVALRCDPISGHVSLFWYQQALGQGPEFLTYFQNEAQLDKSGLPSDRFFAERPEGSVSTLKIQRTQQEDSAVYLCASSLTTSGIGEGMKFFGPGTRLTVL.

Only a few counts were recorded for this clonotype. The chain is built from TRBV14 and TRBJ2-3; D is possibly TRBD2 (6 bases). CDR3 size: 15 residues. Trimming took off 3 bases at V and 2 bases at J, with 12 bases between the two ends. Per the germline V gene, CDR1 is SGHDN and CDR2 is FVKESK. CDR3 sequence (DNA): TGTGCCAGCAGCCAGGAGGGCAGATTCACAGATACGCAGTATTTT. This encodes CASSQEGRFTDTQYF.

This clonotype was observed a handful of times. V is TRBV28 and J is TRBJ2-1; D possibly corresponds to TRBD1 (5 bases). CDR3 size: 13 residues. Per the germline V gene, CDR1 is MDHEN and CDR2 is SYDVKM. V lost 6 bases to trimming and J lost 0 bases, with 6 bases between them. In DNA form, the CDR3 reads TGTGCCAGCAGCGGACACTCCTACAATGAGCAGTTCTTC. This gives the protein CASSGHSYNEQFF.

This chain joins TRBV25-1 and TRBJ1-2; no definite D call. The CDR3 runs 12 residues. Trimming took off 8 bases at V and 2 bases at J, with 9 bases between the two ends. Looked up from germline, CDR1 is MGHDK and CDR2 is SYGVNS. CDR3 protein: CASANGNYGYTF. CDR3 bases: TGTGCCAGCGCGAACGGAAACTATGGCTACACCTTC.

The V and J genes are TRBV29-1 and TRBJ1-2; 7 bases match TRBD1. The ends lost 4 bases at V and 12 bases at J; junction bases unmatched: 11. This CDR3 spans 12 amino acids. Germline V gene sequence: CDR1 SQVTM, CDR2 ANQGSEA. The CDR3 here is CSVVLLRGGHTF. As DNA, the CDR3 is TGCAGCGTTGTTCTACTCCGAGGGGGCCACACCTTC.

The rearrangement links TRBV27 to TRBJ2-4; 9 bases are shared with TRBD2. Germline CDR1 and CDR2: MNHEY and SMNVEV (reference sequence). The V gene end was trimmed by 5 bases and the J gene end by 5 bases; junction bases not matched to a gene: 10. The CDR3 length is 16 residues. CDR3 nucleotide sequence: TGTGCCAGCAGTGCGGGACTAGCAGACGTCGAAAACATTCAGTACTTC. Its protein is CASSAGLADVENIQYF.

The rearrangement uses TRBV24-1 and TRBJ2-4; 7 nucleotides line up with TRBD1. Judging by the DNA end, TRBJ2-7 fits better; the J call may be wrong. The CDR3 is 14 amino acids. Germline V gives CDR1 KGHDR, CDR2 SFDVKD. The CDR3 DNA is TGTGCCACTTCCCCGACAGGGACAATTTACGAGCAGTACTTC. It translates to CATSPTGTIYEQYF.

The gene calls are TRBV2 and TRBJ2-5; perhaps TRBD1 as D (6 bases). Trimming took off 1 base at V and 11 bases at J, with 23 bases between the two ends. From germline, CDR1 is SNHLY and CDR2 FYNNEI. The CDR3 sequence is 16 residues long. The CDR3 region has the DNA TGTGCCAGCAGTGAAGGGGGACACGGTACGGACAATGAGCAGTACTTC. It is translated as CASSEGGHGTDNEQYF.

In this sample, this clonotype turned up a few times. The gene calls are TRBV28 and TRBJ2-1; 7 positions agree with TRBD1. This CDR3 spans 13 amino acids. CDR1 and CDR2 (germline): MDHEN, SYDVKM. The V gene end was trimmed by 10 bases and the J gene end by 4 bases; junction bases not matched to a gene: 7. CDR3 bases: TGTGCCACCCGGACAGGTGATTACAATGAGCAGTTCTTC. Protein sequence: CATRTGDYNEQFF.

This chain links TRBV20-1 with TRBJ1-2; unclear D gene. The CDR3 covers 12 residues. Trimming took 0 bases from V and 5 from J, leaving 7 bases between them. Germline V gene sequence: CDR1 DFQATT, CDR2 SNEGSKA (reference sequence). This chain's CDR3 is CSAREGIYGYTF. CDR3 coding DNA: TGCAGTGCTAGAGAGGGAATTTATGGCTACACCTTC.

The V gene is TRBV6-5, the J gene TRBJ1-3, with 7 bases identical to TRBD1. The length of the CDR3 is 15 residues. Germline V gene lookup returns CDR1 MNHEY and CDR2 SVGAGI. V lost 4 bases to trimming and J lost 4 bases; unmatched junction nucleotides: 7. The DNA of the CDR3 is TGTGCCAGCAGTTCGACAGGGAATTCCGGAAACACCATATATTTT. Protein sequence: CASSSTGNSGNTIYF.

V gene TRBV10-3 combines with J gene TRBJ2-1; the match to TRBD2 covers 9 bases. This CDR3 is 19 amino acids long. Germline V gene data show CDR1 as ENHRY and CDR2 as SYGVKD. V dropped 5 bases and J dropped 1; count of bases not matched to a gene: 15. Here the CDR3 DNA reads TGTGCCATCAGTTCGGGAGGTAGCGGGAGTAAAGGGTCCTACAATGAGCAGTTCTTC. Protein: CAISSGGSGSKGSYNEQFF.

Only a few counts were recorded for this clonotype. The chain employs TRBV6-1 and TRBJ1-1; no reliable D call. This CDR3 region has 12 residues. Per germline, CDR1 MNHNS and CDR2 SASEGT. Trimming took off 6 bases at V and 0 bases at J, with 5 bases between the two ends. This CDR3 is CASSPVNTEAFF. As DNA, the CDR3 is TGTGCCAGCAGCCCAGTGAACACTGAAGCTTTCTTT.

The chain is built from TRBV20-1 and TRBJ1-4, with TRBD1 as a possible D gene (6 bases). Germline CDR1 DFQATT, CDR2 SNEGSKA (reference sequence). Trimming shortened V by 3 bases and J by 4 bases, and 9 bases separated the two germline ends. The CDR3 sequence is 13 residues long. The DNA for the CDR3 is TGCAGTGCTAGCGGACAGTTTAATGAAAAACTGTTTTTT. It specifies CSASGQFNEKLFF.

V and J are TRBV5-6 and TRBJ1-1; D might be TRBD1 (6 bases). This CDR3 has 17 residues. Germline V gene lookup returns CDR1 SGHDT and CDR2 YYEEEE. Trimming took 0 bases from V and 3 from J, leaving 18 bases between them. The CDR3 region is CASSLGLGGKGDTEAFF. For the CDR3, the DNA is TGTGCCAGCAGCTTGGGACTCGGGGGGAAGGGGGACACTGAAGCTTTCTTT.

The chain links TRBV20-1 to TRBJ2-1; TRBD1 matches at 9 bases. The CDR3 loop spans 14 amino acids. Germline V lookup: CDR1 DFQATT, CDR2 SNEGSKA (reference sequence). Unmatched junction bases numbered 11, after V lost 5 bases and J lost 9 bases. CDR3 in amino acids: CSARPGQGRSEQFF. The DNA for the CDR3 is TGCAGTGCTCGACCGGGACAGGGAAGAAGTGAGCAGTTCTTC.

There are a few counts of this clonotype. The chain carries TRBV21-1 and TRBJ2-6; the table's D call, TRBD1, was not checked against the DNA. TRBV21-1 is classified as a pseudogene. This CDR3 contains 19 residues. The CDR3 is CASSNLATGNLSGANVLTF. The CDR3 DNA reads TGTGCCAGCAGCAATCTGGCGACAGGGAACCTATCTGGGGCCAACGTCCTGACTTTC.

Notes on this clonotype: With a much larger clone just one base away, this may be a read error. In nucleotides, the CDR3 is TGCGCCAGCAGAGGGACGGGACAGGGTATCACTGAAGCTTTCTTT. This sequence encodes CASRGTGQGITEAFF. The genes are TRBV5-1 and TRBJ1-1, with 9 bases identical to TRBD1. The V segment lost 5 bases and the J segment 4 bases; nucleotides outside the gene matches: 9. In germline, CDR1 is SGHRS, CDR2 YFSETQ. The CDR3 spans 15 residues.